The 18 T cell receptor beta chains listed next were all sequenced from one sample in a study of T cells in Graves' hyperthyroidism and ophthalmopathy. Amplified TCR beta CDR3 regions derived from RNA transcripts. During a first-round RT-PCR of the TCR CDR3, the HTBI primer set was used. TCRdb redid the calling of the multiplex PCR reads with MiXCR, one entry per CDR3 protein. The repertoire has hundreds of thousands of distinct CDR3 sequences, around 46% of them found once; the top ten carry 6.5% to 9%. Sequenced material: peripheral blood or thyroid tissue (not recorded which). The source of these receptors is a woman under 30 with Graves' hyperthyroidism.

A single count supports this clonotype. Given a much more abundant clone one base away, this may be a read error. The chain recombines TRBV2 with TRBJ1-6; 7 nucleotides line up with TRBD1. The CDR3 covers 15 residues. The J segment lost 8 bases and the V segment lost 5 bases, leaving 9 bases of the junction unmatched. Per the germline V gene, CDR1 is SNHLY and CDR2 is FYNNEI. The CDR3 DNA sequence: TGTGCCAGCAGTTCCCTCGGGACAGACGATTCACCCCTCCACTTT. Translated, it gives CASSSLGTDDSPLHF. The entire variable domain, with the rest obtained from reference TRBV2 and TRBJ1-6, is as follows: EPEVTQTPSHQVTQMGQEVILRCVPISNHLYFYWYRQILGQKVEFLVSFYNNEISEKSEIFDDQFSVERPDGSNFTLKIRSTKLEDSAMYFCASSSLGTDDSPLHFGNGTRLTVT.

Ten or more counts support this clonotype. The CDR3 sequence is CSARRSGGQYEQYF. In DNA, the CDR3 is TGCAGTGCTAGAAGGTCAGGGGGTCAGTACGAGCAGTACTTC. The chain carries TRBV20-1 and TRBJ2-7, with 7 bases fitting TRBD1. The CDR3 loop spans 14 amino acids. Germline CDR1 DFQATT, CDR2 SNEGSKA (reference sequence). V was pared by 2 bases and J by 4 bases, with 8 bases of the junction left unmatched.

V usage is TRBV7-9 and J usage is TRBJ2-7, with a tentative D call TRBD2 (6 bases). V was cut by 8 bases and J by 4 bases, with 18 bases left in between. Germline V gene data show CDR1 as SEHNR and CDR2 as FQNEAQ (reference sequence). There are 14 residues in the CDR3. CDR3 coding DNA: TGTGCCAGCTCACCGTCCCGGGACTCATACGAGCAGTACTTC. Translating it yields CASSPSRDSYEQYF.

This clonotype was seen many times. For the CDR3, the DNA is TGCGCCAGCAGTGTTGCAGGGGGCGGGCAGTACTTC. Translating gives CASSVAGGGQYF. The V gene is TRBV10-2, the J gene TRBJ2-7, with TRBD1 matching 8 bases. This CDR3 spans 12 amino acids. V was clipped by 4 bases and J by 9 bases; unmatched bases: 5. Germline V gene lookup returns CDR1 WSHSY and CDR2 SAAADI.

This chain joins TRBV12-3 or TRBV12-4 and TRBJ1-2; 9 bases agree with TRBD1. With V trimmed by 6 bases and J by 8 bases, 7 bases remained unmatched. The CDR3 runs to 13 residues. The DNA of the CDR3 is TGTGCCAGCAGCTTACAGGGGGCCTTCGGCTACACCTTC. It translates to CASSLQGAFGYTF.

This clonotype was counted many times. The genes are TRBV7-3 and TRBJ1-6; no clear D gene. Germline CDR1 and CDR2: SGHTA and FQGTGA. The CDR3 covers 13 residues. The ends were cut back, 0 bases at V and 10 bases at J, with 7 bases in the middle. The DNA for the CDR3 is TGTGCCAGCAGCTTAACTAGAGAATCACCCCTCCACTTT. It yields the protein CASSLTRESPLHF.

This clonotype was observed a handful of times. The rearrangement uses TRBV20-1 and TRBJ2-5; D tentatively reads TRBD1 or TRBD2 (6 bases each). The germline V gene encodes CDR1 DFQATT and CDR2 SNEGSKA (reference sequence). V was pared by 5 bases and J by 3 bases, with 19 bases between. CDR3 length equals 15 residues. CDR3 loop: CSAGGYPGQEETQYF. CDR3 DNA: TGCAGTGCTGGGGGGTACCCGGGACAAGAAGAGACCCAGTACTTC.

This sequence joins TRBV2 and TRBJ1-6; no reliable D call. In germline, CDR1 is SNHLY, CDR2 FYNNEI. The CDR3 is 14 amino acids. The chain's CDR3 is CAKASRGTGSPLHF. The CDR3 coding sequence is TGTGCTAAAGCATCCCGGGGAACGGGATCACCCCTCCACTTT.

The V call is TRBV7-2, the J call TRBJ2-7; TRBD2 aligns across 7 bases. The CDR3 runs to 13 residues. CDR1 is SGHTA, CDR2 FQGNSA, per germline. V shed 3 bases, J shed 7 bases, and the junction held 6 bases outside the gene matches. The CDR3, as DNA: TGTGCCAGCAGCTTGACTAGCTACAATGAGCAGTACTTC. Residues: CASSLTSYNEQYF.

This clonotype was observed many times. The CDR3 region has the DNA TGTGCCAGCAGCTCAACAGGGGCGGGCTATGGCTACACCTTC. Its protein product is CASSSTGAGYGYTF. V and J are TRBV7-9 and TRBJ1-2; 7 bases align to TRBD1. The CDR3 spans 14 residues. CDR1 is SEHNR and CDR2 is FQNEAQ in the germline V gene (reference sequence). V was pared by 4 bases and J by 4 bases, with 6 bases of the junction left unmatched.

The J gene is TRBJ1-1, the V gene TRBV29-1; TRBD1 agrees at 7 bases. The CDR3 covers 12 residues. V trimming: 7 bases; J trimming: 5 bases; junction bases outside the gene matches: 7. CDR1 SQVTM and CDR2 ANQGSEA come from the germline V gene. The CDR3 loop is CSGGGLGTEAFF. Written as DNA, the CDR3 is TGCAGCGGAGGGGGCTTGGGAACTGAAGCTTTCTTT.

The chain recombines TRBV19 with TRBJ1-2; TRBD1 matches 10 bases. V trimming: 6 bases; J trimming: 7 bases; junction bases outside the gene matches: 8. Germline values: CDR1 LNHDA, CDR2 SQIVND (reference sequence). The CDR3 consists of 14 residues. CDR3 in DNA: TGTGCCAGTAGCTTAGACAGGGGGCCGTCTGGCTACACCTTC. Protein: CASSLDRGPSGYTF.

This clonotype was seen only once. This may stem from a read error, because a much larger clone lies one nucleotide away. The V call is TRBV10-3, the J call TRBJ1-1; D call uncertain. Germline lookup yields CDR1 ENHRY and CDR2 SYGVKD. This CDR3 is 14 amino acids long. V shed 3 bases and J shed 4 bases, with 12 bases lying between them. CDR3 sequence reads: CAISDVTGSTEAFF. Written as DNA, the CDR3 is TGTGCCATCAGTGACGTGACGGGGAGCACTGAAGCTTTCTTT.

V and J are TRBV7-9 and TRBJ1-2; D is unclear. CDR1 is SEHNR and CDR2 is FQNEAQ in the germline V gene (reference sequence). V was clipped by 5 bases and J by 2 bases, with 15 bases between them. The CDR3 loop spans 15 amino acids. The CDR3 DNA reads TGTGCCAGCAGCCAAGGGCACGGGATAAACTATGGCTACACCTTC. This sequence encodes CASSQGHGINYGYTF.

On this clonotype itself: Its ends do not fully match the called genes, so a read error is possible. The rearrangement links TRBV6-5 to TRBJ2-7; TRBD2 is a possible D gene (6 bases). Germline loops: CDR1 MNHEY, CDR2 SVGAGI. The CDR3 loop spans 14 amino acids. CDR3 bases: TGTGCCATCAGTTACCGCGGGAACTCCTACGAGCAGTACTTC. This translates into CAISYRGNSYEQYF.

This clonotype showed up just once. This chain links TRBV7-2 with TRBJ1-4; tentative D call: TRBD1 (5 bases). Germline values: CDR1 SGHTA, CDR2 FQGNSA. V dropped 1 base and J dropped 10 bases, with 10 bases sitting between them. The CDR3 length is 13 residues. CDR3 DNA: TGTGCCAGCAGCTTAGAGACAGCGGGAAAACTGTTTTTT. Amino acids: CASSLETAGKLFF.

This clonotype turned up a few times. Sequence at one end of the junction differs from germline and may be a read error. The V gene is TRBV7-2, the J gene TRBJ1-6, with 8 bases lining up with TRBD1. The germline V gene has CDR1 SGHTA and CDR2 FQGNSA. The CDR3 contains 17 residues. CDR3 nucleotides: TGCGCCAGCAGCCAAGGACCTCAGGGGGCAAGTAATTCACCCCTCCACTTT. Translation: CASSQGPQGASNSPLHF.

Comments on this clonotype: The junction and the germline gene differ at one end; a read error may be behind it. The chain employs TRBV10-3 and TRBJ2-7; D uncertain. Germline V gives CDR1 ENHRY, CDR2 SYGVKD. This CDR3 has 13 residues. The CDR3 DNA reads as TGTGCCAGCAGTCCAGAGGACGGATACGAGCAGTACTTC. This gives the protein CASSPEDGYEQYF.